Only a few counts were recorded for the clone carrying this TCR beta chain. The antigen remains unidentified. This CDR3 comprises 15 residues. Germline CDR1 is MNHEY and CDR2 is SVGAGI. V lost 0 bases to trimming and J lost 5 bases, with 11 bases between them. The source of the sample is a study of molecular identifiers for immune sequencing clone quantification. Overall study findings and caveats: Clones exceeding 20 RNA copies carried over 97% of effector molecules but under 1% of naive-cell molecules.

TCRdb reprocessed the PCR reads with MiXCR, giving one entry per CDR3 protein. The table lists 460,000 or so distinct CDR3 sequences, 20% to 25% of them singletons. Researchers sorted naive CD8 T cells as cells that were CD8+CD4-CCR7+CD45RA+. Sequenced sample: naive CD8+ T cells from blood, with Jurkat cell RNA spiked in. Subset specified: FACS-sorted CD8+CD4-CCR7+CD45RA+ naive T cells. This TCR came from a human donor in good health. Some libraries in this study had Jurkat cell RNA spiked in. The chain employs TRBV6-5 and TRBJ1-5, with D possibly being TRBD1 (5 bases). CDR3 region: CASSYSTGGDQPQHF. The CDR3 nucleotides are TGTGCCAGCAGTTACTCGACGGGGGGGGATCAGCCCCAGCATTTT.